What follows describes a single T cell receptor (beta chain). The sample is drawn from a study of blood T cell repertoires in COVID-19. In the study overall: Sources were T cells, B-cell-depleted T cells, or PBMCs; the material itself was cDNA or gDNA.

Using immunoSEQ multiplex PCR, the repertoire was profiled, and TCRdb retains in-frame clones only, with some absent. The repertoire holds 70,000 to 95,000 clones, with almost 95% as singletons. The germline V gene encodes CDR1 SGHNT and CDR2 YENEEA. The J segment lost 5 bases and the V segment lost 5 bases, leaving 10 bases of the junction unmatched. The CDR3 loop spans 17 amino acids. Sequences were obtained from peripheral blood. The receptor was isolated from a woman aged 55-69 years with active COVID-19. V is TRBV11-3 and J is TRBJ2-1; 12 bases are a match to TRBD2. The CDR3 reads CASSPLGLAGFDNEQFF. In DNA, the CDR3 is TGTGCCAGCAGCCCTTTGGGACTAGCGGGTTTCGACAATGAGCAGTTCTTC.